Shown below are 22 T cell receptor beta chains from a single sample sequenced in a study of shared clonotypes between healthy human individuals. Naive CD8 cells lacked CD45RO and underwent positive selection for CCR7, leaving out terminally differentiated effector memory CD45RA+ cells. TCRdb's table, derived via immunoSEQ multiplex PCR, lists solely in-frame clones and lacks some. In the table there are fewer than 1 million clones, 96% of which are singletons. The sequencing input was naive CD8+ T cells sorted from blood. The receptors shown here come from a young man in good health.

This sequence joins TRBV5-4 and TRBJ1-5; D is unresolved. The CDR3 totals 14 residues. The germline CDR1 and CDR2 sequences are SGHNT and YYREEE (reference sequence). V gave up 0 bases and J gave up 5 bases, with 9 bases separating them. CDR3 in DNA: TGTGCCAGCAGCTTGGGGACGTTGGATCAGCCCCAGCATTTT. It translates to CASSLGTLDQPQHF.

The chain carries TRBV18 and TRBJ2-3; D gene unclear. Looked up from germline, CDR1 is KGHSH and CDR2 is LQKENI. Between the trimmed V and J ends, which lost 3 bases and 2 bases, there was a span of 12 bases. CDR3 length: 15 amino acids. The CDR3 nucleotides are TGTGCCAGCTCACCTGAACGGTTTAACACAGATACGCAGTATTTT. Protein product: CASSPERFNTDTQYF.

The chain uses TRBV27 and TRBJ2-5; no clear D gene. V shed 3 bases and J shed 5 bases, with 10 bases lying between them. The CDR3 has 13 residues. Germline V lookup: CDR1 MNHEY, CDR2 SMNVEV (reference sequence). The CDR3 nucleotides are TGTGCCAGCAGTTTGACTCACGCGGAGACCCAGTACTTC. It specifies CASSLTHAETQYF.

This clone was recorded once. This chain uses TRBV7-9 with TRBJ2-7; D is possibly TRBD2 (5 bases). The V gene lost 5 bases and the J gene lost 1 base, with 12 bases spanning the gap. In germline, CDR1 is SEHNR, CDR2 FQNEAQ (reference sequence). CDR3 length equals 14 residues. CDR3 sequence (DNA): TGTGCCAGCAGCCAAGAGGGCGGTTCCTACGAGCAGTACTTC. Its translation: CASSQEGGSYEQYF. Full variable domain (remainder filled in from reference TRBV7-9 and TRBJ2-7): DTGVSQNPRHKITKRGQNVTFRCDPISEHNRLYWYRQTLGQGPEFLTYFQNEAQLEKSRLLSDRFSAERPKGSFSTLEIQRTEQGDSAMYLCASSQEGGSYEQYFGPGTRLTVT.

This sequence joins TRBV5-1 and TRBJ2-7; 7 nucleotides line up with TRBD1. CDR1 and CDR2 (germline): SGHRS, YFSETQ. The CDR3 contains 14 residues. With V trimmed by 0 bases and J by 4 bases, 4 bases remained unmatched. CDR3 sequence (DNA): TGCGCCAGCAGCTTGGGGGGACAGACTTACGAGCAGTACTTC. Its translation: CASSLGGQTYEQYF.

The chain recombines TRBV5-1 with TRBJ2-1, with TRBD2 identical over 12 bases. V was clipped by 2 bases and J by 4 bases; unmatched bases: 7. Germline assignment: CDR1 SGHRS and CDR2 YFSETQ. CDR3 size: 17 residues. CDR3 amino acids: CASSLVLAGGSYNEQFF. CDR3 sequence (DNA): TGCGCCAGCAGCTTAGTACTAGCGGGAGGTAGTTACAATGAGCAGTTCTTC.

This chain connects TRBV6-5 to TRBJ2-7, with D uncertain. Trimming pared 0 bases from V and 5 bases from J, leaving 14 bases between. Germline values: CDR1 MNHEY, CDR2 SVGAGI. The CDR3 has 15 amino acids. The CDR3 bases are TGTGCCAGCAGTTACTCGGCGGCCCTCCGGGACGAGCAGTACTTC. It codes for CASSYSAALRDEQYF.

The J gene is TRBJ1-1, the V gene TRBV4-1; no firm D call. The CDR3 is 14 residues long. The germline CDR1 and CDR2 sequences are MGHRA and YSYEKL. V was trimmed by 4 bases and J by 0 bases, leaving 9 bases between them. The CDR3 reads CASSLQALNTEAFF. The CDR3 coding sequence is TGCGCCAGCAGCCTGCAGGCGCTGAACACTGAAGCTTTCTTT.

The CDR3 nucleotides read TGTGCCAGCTCACCATACAGGCCAAATCATCCTCGAAACACCATATATTTT. Translated, it gives CASSPYRPNHPRNTIYF. The V and J genes are TRBV18 and TRBJ1-3; TRBD1 might be the D (5 bases). The germline V gene encodes CDR1 KGHSH and CDR2 LQKENI. V was trimmed by 2 bases and J by 5 bases, leaving 19 bases between them. The CDR3 extends over 17 amino acids.

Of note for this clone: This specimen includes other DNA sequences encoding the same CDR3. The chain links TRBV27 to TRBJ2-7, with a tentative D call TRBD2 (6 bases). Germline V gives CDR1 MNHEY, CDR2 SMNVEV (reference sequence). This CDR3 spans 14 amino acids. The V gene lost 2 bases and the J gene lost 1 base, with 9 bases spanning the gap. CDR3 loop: CASSLAGLSYEQYF. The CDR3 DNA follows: TGTGCCAGCAGTTTAGCGGGATTGTCCTACGAGCAGTACTTC.

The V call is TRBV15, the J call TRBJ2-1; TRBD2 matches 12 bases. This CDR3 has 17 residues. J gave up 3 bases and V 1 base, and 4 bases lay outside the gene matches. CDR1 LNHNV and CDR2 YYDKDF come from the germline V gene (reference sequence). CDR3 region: CATSRGLAGGIYNEQFF. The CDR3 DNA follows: TGTGCCACCAGCAGAGGGCTAGCGGGAGGGATCTACAATGAGCAGTTCTTC. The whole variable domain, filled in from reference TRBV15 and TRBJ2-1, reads DAMVIQNPRYQVTQFGKPVTLSCSQTLNHNVMYWYQQKSSQAPKLLFHYYDKDFNNEADTPDNFQSRRPNTSFCFLDIRSPGLGDTAMYLCATSRGLAGGIYNEQFFGPGTRLTVL.

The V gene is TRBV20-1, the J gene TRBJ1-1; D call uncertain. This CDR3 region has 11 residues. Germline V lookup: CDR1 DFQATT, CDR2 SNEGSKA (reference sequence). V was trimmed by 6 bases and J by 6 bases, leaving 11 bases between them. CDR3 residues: CSARPHSEAFF. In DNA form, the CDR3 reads TGCAGTGCGCGGCCTCACTCTGAAGCTTTCTTT.

This chain's CDR3 is CASSVTGDTQYF. DNA for the CDR3: TGTGCCAGCAGCGTAACAGGAGATACGCAGTATTTT. The V and J genes are TRBV9 and TRBJ2-3; a possible D gene is TRBD1 (5 bases). Germline CDR1 SGDLS, CDR2 YYNGEE. V gave up 1 base and J gave up 5 bases, with 5 bases separating them. CDR3 length equals 12 residues.

CDR3 coding DNA: TGTGCCAGCAGTTTATTCCGGGTGAACACTGAAGCTTTCTTT. The encoded protein is CASSLFRVNTEAFF. V is TRBV27 and J is TRBJ1-1; D not resolved. This CDR3 region has 14 residues. CDR1 is MNHEY and CDR2 is SMNVEV in the germline V gene (reference sequence). The V gene lost 1 base and the J gene lost 0 bases, with 6 bases spanning the gap.

This CDR3 is CSVYVTPGQMNTEAFF. The CDR3 nucleotides read TGCAGCGTGTACGTCACTCCGGGACAGATGAACACTGAAGCTTTCTTT. J is TRBJ1-1 and V is TRBV29-1; 7 positions agree with TRBD1. V dropped 6 bases and J dropped 0; count of bases not matched to a gene: 13. Germline V gene lookup returns CDR1 SQVTM and CDR2 ANQGSEA. There are 16 residues in the CDR3.

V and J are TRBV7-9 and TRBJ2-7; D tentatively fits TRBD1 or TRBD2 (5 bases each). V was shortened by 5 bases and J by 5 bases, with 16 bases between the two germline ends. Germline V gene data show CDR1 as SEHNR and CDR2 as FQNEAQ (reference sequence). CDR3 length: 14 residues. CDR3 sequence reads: CASSERLRDHEQYF. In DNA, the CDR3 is TGTGCCAGCAGCGAGAGGTTAAGGGACCACGAGCAGTACTTC.

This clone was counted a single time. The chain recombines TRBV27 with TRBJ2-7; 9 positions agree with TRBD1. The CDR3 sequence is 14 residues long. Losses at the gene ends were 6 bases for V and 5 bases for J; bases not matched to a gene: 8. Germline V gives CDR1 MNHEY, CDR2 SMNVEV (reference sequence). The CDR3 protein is CASSLADRGHEQYF. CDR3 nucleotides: TGTGCCAGCAGCTTAGCGGACAGGGGACACGAGCAGTACTTC.

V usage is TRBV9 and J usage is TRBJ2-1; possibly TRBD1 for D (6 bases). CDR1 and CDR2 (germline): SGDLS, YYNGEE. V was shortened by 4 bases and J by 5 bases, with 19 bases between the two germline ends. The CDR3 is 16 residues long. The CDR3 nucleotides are TGTGCCAGCAGCTGGTCAGGTTTGGACAGTAACAATGAGCAGTTCTTC. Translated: CASSWSGLDSNNEQFF.

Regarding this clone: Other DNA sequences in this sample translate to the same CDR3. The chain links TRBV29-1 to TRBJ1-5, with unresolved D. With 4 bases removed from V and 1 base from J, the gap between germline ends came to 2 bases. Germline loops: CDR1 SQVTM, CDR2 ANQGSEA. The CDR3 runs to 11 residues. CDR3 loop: CSVGSNQPQHF. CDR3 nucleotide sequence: TGCAGCGTTGGCAGCAATCAGCCCCAGCATTTT.

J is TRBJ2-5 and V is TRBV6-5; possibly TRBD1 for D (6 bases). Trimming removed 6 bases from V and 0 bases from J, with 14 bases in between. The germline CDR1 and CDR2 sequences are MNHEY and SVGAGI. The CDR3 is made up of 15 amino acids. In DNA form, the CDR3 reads TGTGCCAGCAGCCCCCACAGGGAGTACCAAGAGACCCAGTACTTC. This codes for CASSPHREYQETQYF.

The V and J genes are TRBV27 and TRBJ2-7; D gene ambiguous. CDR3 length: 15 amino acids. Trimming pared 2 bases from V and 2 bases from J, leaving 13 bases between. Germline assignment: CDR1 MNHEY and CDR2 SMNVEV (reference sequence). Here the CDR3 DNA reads TGTGCCAGCAGTTTAGGAGCTGGCAGAACCTACGAGCAGTACTTC. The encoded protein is CASSLGAGRTYEQYF.

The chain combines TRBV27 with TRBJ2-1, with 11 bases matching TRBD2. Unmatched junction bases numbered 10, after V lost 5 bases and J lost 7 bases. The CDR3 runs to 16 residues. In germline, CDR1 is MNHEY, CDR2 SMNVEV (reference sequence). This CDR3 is CASSESSGRAWNEQFF. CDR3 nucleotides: TGTGCCAGCAGTGAGAGTAGCGGGAGGGCCTGGAATGAGCAGTTCTTC.